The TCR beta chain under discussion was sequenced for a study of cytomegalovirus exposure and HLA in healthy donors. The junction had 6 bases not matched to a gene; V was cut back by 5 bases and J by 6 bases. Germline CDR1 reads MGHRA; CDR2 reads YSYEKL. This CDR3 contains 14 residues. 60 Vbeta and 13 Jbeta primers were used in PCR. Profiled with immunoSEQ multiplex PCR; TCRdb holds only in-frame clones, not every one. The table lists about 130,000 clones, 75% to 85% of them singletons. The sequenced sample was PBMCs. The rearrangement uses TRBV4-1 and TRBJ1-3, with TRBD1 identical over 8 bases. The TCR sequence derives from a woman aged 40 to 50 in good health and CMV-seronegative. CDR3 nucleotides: TGCGCCAGCAGCGAAAACAGGGGGGAAAACACCATATATTTT. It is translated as CASSENRGENTIYF.